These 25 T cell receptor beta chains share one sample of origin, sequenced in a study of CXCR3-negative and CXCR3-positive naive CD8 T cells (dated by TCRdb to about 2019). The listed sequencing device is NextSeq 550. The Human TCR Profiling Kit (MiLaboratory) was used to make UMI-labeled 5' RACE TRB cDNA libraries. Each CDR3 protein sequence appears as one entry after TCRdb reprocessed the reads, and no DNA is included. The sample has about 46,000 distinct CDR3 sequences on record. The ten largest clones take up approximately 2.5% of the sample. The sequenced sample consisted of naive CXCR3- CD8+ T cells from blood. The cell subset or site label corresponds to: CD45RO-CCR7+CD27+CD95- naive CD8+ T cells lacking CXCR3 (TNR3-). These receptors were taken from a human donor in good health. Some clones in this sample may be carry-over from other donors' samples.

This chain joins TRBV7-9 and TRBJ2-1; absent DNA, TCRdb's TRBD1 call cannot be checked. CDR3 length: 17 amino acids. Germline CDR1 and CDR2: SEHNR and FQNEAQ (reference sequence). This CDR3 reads CASSDRGRLAPDNEQFF.

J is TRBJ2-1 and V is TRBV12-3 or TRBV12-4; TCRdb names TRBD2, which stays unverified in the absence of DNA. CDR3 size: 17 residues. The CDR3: CASSPGGGGPFYNEQFF.

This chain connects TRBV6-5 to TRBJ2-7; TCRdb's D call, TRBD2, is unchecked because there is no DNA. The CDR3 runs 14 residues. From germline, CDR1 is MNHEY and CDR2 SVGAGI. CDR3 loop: CASSSGTSGYEQYF.

The chain's CDR3 is CATSASRTGTSTDTQYF. This sequence joins TRBV24-1 and TRBJ2-3; TCRdb proposes TRBD1, but this gene call is untestable without DNA. CDR3 length: 17 amino acids. The germline V gene encodes CDR1 KGHDR and CDR2 SFDVKD.

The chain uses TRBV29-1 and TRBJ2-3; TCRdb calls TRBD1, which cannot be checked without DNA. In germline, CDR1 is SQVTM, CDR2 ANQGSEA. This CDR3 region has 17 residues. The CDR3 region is CSVEDPARGGPPDTQYF.

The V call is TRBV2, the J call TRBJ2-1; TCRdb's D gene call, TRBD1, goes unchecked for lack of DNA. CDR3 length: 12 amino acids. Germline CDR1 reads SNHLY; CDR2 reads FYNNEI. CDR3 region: CASSGDSSEQFF.

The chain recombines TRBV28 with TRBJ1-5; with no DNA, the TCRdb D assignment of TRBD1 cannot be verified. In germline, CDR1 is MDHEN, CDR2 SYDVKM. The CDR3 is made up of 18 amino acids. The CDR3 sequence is CASSPQPPQIPSNQPQHF. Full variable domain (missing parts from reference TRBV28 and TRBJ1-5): DVKVTQSSRYLVKRTGEKVFLECVQDMDHENMFWYRQDPGLGLRLIYFSYDVKMKEKGDIPEGYSVSREKKERFSLILESASTNQTSMYLCASSPQPPQIPSNQPQHFGDGTRLSIL.

The CDR3: CASSPDWRGGRDTQYF. The chain has TRBV12-3 or TRBV12-4 and TRBJ2-3; TCRdb selects TRBD2, and the lack of DNA leaves this call unchecked. The CDR3 extends over 16 amino acids.

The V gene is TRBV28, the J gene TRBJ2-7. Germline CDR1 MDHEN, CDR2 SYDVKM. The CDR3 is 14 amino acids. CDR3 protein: CASSISRVSYEQYF. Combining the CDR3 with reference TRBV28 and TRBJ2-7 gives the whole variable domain DVKVTQSSRYLVKRTGEKVFLECVQDMDHENMFWYRQDPGLGLRLIYFSYDVKMKEKGDIPEGYSVSREKKERFSLILESASTNQTSMYLCASSISRVSYEQYFGPGTRLTVT.

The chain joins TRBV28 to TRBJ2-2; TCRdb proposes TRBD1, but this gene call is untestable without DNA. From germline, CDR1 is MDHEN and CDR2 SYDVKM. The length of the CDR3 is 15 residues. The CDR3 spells CASGNRGRNTGELFF.

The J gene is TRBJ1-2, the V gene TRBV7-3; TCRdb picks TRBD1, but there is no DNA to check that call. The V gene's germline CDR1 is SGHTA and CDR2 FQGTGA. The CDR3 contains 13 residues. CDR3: CASSLGGDGGYTF.

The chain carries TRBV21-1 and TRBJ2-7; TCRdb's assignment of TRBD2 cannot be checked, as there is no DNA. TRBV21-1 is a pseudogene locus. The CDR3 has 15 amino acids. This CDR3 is CASSKIGLAVVEQYF.

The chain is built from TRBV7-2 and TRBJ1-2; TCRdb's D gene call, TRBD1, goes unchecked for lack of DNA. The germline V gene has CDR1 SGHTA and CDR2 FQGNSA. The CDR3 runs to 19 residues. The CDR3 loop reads CASSLGSPGQGAPPYGYTF.

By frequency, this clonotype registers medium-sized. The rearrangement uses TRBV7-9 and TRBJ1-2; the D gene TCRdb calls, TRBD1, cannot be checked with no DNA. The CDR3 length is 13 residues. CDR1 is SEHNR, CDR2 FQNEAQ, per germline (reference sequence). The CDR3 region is CASRQDNNYGYTF.

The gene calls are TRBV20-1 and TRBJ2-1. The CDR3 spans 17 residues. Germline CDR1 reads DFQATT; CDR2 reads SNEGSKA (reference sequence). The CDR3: CSARDFERGNSYNEQFF.

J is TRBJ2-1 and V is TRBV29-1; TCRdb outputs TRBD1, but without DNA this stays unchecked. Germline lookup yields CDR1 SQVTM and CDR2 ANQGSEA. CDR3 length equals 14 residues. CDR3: CSVGGSQIYNEQFF.

This CDR3 is CASRGGEAPPSPVF. This chain joins TRBV28 and TRBJ2-7; lacking DNA, the TRBD2 call made by TCRdb goes unchecked. The CDR3 has 14 residues. CDR1 and CDR2 (germline): MDHEN, SYDVKM.

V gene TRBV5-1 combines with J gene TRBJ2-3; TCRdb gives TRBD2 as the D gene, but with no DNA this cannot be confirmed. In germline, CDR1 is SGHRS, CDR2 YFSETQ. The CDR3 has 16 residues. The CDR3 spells CASSLSLAGGTDTQYF.

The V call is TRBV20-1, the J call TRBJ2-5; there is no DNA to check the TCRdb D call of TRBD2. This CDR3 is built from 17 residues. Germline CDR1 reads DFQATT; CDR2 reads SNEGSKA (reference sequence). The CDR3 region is CSAREVDSGRPRETQYF.

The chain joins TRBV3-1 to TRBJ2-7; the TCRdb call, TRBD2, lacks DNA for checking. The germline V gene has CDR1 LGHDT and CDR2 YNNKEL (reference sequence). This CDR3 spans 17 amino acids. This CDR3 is CASSQDLSGGPPYEQYF.

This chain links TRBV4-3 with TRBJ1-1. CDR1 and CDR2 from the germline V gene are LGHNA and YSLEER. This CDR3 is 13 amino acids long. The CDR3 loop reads CASSQPEGTEAFF.

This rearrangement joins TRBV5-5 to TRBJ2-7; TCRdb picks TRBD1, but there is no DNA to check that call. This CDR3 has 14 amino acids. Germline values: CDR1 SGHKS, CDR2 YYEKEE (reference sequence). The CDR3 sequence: CASSPGHGAGEQYF.

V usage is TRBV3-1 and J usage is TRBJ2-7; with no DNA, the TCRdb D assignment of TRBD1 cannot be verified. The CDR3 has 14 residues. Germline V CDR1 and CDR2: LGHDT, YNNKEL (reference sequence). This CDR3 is CASSPSQFFDEQYF.

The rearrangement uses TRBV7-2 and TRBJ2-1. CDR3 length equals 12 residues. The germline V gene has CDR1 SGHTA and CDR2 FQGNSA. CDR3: CASSPQNREQFF.

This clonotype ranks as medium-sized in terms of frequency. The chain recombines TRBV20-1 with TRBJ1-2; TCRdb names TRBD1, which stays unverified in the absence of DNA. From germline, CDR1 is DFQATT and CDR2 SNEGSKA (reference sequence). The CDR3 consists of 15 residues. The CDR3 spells CSARPLTGINYGYTF.